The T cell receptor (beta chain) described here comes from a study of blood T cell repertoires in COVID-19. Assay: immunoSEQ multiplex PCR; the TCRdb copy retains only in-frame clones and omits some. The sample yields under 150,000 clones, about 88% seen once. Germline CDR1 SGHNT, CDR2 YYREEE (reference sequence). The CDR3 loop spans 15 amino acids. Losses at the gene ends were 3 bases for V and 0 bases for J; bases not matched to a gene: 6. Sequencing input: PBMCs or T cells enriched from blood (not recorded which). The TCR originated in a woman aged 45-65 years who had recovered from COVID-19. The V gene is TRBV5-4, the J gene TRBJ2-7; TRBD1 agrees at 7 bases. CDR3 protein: CASSYQTGNSYEQYF. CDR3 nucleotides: TGTGCCAGCAGCTACCAGACAGGGAACTCCTACGAGCAGTACTTC.